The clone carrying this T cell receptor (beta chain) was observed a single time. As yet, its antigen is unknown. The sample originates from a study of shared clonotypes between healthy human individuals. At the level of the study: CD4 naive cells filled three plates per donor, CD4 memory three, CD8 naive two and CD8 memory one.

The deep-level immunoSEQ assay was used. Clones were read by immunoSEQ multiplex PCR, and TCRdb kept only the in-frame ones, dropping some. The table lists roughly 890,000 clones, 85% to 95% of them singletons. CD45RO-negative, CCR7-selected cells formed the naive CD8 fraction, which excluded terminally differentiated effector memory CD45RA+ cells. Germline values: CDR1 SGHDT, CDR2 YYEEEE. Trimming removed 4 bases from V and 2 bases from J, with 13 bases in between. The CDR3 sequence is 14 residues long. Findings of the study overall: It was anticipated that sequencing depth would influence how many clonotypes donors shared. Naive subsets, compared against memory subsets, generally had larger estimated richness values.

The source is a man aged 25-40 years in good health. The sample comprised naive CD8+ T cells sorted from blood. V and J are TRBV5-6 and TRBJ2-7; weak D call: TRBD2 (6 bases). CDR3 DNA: TGTGCCAGCAGCGCTTTAGCGGACGCCTACGAGCAGTACTTC. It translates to CASSALADAYEQYF.